These T cell receptor beta chains were read from a single sample in a study of metastatic and nonmetastatic thyroid tumors. TCRdb re-clonotyped the PCR reads via MiXCR. Among 9,400 or so clones listed, 30% to 40% were seen once. The sequencing sample was made of adjacent normal tissue. The receptors derive from a female donor with papillary thyroid cancer or a benign thyroid nodule (not recorded which). Some clones in this sample may be carry-over from other donors' samples. Each CDR3 is given with its conserved first and last residue. D genes are given only for firm matches. Rows may omit the clone size; those that give it use once, few, many or a size class.

>TRBJ2-3|TRBV6-1|-|-
CASSLFTDTQYF
TGTGCCAGCAGTCTCTTCACAGATACGCAGTATTTT
>TRBJ2-7|TRBV28|TRBD2|-
CASSLTSGRLEQYF
TGTGCCAGCAGTCTGACTAGCGGGAGACTCGAGCAGTACTTC
>TRBJ2-7|TRBV6-1|-|-
CASSVRDSYEQYF
TGTGCCAGCAGTGTACGGGACTCCTACGAGCAGTACTTC
>TRBJ1-6|TRBV11-2|TRBD1|-
CASSLFPGQGDSPLHF
TGTGCCAGCAGCCTTTTTCCGGGACAGGGTGATTCACCCCTCCACTTT
>TRBJ2-2|TRBV7-7|TRBD1|few
CASTLIAPDRGRTGELFF
TGTGCTAGCACACTGATAGCCCCGGACAGGGGGCGAACCGGGGAGCTGTTTTTT
>TRBJ2-7|TRBV27|-|-
CASSLGFGYEQYF
TGTGCCAGCAGTTTAGGGTTTGGCTACGAGCAGTACTTC
>TRBJ1-1|TRBV11-1|-|once
CASSQGTTGRGNTEAFF
TGTGCCAGCAGCCAGGGTACCACCGGGAGGGGGAACACTGAGGCTTTCTTT
>TRBJ1-2|TRBV3-1|-|-
CASSRTVGFWFVYGYTF
TGTGCCAGCAGCCGCACAGTTGGGTTTTGGTTCGTCTATGGCTACACCTTC
>TRBJ1-2|TRBV12-5|-|few
CASGLDRNYGYTF
TGTGCTAGTGGCCTCGACAGGAACTATGGCTACACCTTC
>TRBJ1-1|TRBV5-6|-|-
CASGAVGITEAFF
TGTGCCAGCGGAGCTGTGGGAATCACTGAAGCTTTCTTT
>TRBJ2-2|TRBV3-1|-|-
CASSLTFSNTGELFF
TGTGCCAGCAGCCTGACTTTTTCGAACACCGGGGAGCTGTTTTTT